Below, one TCR beta chain is given with its context. Its antigen is currently unknown. The sample originates from a study of CXCR3-negative and CXCR3-positive naive CD8 T cells. Across the whole study: Across all libraries, TRB reads numbered roughly 140 million, with about 1.5 +/- 0.3 million in each library.

Overall study findings and caveats: Researchers report that CXCR3-positive naive cells carry more hydrophobic TRB CDR3s than CXCR3-negative naive cells. Memory CD8+ cells showed much lower diversity, while both naive subsets displayed comparably high diversity. Upon cryopreservation, CXCR3 expression partially decreased, and most assays used fresh PBMCs.

The CDR3 covers 14 residues. Looked up from germline, CDR1 is DFQATT and CDR2 is SNEGSKA (reference sequence). UMI-labeled TRB cDNA libraries were prepared by 5' RACE. After re-calling the 5' RACE reads, TCRdb lists one entry per CDR3 protein, DNA absent. Found here are under 85,000 distinct CDR3 sequences; the top ten clones hold 0.55% to 0.85%. Material: naive CXCR3+ CD8+ T cells from blood. Indicated subset: CD45RO-CCR7+CD27+CD95- naive CD8+ T cells expressing CXCR3 (TNR3+). The chain employs TRBV20-1 and TRBJ2-1; TCRdb's D gene call, TRBD2, goes unchecked for lack of DNA. This TCR was sampled from a human donor in good health. Some clones in this sample may be carry-over from other donors' samples. The CDR3 region is CSASSGTSGNEQFF.